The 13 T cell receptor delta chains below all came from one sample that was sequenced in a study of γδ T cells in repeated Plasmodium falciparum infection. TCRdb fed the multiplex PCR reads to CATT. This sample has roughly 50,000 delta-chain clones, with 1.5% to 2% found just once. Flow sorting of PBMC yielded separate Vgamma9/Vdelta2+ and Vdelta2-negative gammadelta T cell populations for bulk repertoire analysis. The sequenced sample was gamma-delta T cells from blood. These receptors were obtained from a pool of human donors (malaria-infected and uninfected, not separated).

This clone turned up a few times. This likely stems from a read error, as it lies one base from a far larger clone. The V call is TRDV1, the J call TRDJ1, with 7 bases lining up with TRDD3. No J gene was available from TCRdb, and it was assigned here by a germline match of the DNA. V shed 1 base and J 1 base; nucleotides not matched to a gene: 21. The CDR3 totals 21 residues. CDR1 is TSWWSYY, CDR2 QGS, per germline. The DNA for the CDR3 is TGTGCTCTTGGGGAACGGGGCTTCGCCTCAACCTGGGGGCCCCCCACCGATAAACTCATCTTT. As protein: CALGERGFASTWGPPTDKLIF.

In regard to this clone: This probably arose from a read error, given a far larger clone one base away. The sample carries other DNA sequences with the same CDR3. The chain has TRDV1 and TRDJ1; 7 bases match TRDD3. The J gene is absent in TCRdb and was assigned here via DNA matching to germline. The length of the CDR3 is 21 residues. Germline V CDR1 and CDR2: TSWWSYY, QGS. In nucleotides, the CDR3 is TGCGCTCTTGGGGAAACCAAACCACCCCGGTACTGGGGATGCGCCACCGATAAACTCATCTTT. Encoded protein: CALGETKPPRYWGCATDKLIF.

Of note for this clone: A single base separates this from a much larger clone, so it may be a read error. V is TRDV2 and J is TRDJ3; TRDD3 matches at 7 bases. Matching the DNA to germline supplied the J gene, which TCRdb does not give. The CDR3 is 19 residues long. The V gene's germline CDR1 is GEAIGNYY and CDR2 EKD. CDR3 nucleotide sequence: TGTGCCTGTGACACTCTCCGGGGGATCCTCTCCTGGGACACCAGACAGATGTTTTTC. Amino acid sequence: CACDTLRGILSWDTRQMFF.

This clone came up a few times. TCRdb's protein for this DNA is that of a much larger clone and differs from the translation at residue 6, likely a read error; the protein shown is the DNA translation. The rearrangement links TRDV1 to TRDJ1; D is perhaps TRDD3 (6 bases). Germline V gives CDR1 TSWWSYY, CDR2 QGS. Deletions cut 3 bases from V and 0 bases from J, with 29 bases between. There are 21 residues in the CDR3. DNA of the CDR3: TGTGCTCTTGGGGACCTACCAGCTGGGGCCTCCCCTTGCCAGTACACCGATAAACTCATCTTT. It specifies CALGDLPAGASPCQYTDKLIF.

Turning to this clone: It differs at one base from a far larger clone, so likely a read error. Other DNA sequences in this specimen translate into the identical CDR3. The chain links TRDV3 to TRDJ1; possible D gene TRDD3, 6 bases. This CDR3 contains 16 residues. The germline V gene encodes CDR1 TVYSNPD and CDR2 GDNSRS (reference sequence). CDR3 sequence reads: CAFRNTGYLRGDKLIF. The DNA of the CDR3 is TGTGCCTTTAGGAATACTGGGTACCTTCGGGGCGATAAACTCATCTTC.

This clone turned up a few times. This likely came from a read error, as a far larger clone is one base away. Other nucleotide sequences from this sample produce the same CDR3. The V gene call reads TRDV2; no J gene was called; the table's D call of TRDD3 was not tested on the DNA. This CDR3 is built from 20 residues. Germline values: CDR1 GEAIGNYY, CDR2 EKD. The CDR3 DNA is TGTGCCTGTGACACCTCGCCCTCCTTCCTACCTTTACTGGGGGGCGATAAGCTCATCTTT. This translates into CACDTSPSFLPLLGGDKLIF.

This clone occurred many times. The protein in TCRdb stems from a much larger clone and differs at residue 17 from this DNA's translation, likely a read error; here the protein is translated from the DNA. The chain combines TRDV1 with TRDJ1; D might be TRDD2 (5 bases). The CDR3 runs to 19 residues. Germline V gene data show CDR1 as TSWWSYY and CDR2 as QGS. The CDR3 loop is CALGESGPPVVLQTDKPIF. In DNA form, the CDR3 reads TGTGCTCTTGGGGAATCGGGGCCCCCGGTCGTCCTTCAAACCGATAAACCCATCTTT.

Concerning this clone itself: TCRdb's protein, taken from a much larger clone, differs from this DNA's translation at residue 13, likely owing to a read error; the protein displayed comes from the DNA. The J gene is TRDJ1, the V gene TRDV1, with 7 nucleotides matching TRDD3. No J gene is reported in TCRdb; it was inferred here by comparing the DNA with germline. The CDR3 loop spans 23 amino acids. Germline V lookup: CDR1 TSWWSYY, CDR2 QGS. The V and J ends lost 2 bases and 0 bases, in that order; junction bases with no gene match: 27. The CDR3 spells CALGENPSHVLGNTPVYTDKLIF. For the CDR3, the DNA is TGTGCTCTTGGGGAAAACCCCTCCCACGTACTGGGGAATACGCCAGTGTACACCGATAAACTCATCTTT.

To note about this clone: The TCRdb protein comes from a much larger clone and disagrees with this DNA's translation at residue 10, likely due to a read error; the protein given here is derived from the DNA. Written as DNA, the CDR3 is TGTGCTCTTGGGGAAGCTCCTAGTAACTGTGGGATTTACACCGATAAACTCATCTTT. Translated: CALGEAPSNCGIYTDKLIF. The chain combines TRDV1 with TRDJ1; either TRDD2 or TRDD3 may fit D (5 bases each). Here the J gene was assigned by germline matching of the DNA, as TCRdb has none. Germline CDR1 and CDR2: TSWWSYY and QGS. The CDR3 spans 19 residues. V was trimmed by 2 bases and J by 0 bases, leaving 22 bases between them.

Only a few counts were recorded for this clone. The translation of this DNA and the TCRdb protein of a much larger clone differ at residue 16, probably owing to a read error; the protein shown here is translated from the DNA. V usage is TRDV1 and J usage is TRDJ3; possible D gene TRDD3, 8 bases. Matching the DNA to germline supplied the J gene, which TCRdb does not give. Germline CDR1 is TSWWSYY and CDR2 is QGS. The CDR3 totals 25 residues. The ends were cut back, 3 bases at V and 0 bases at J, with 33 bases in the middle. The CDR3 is CALGDPIFLQGDNRAGSWDTRQMFF. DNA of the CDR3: TGTGCTCTTGGGGATCCAATTTTCCTACAGGGGGATAACCGTGCGGGCTCCTGGGACACCCGACAGATGTTTTTC.

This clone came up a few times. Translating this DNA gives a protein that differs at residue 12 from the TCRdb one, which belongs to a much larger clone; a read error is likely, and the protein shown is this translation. CDR3 in DNA: TGTGCTCTTGGGGGACTCTGGGGGACTGATAAACCCATCTTT. It is translated as CALGGLWGTDKPIF. TRDV1 is the V gene, and the J gene was not called; no DNA check was done on the table's D call, TRDD3. In germline, CDR1 is TSWWSYY, CDR2 QGS. This CDR3 is built from 14 residues.

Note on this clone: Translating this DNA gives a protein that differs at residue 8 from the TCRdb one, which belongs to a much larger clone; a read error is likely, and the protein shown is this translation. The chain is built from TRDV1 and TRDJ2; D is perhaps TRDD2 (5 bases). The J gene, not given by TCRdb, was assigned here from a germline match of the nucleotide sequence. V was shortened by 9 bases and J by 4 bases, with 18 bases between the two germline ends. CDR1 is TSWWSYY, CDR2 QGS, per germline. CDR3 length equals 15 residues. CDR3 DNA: TGTGCTCTGACCTACGAAGGGACATCGACAGCACAACTCTTCTTT. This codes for CALTYEGTSTAQLFF.

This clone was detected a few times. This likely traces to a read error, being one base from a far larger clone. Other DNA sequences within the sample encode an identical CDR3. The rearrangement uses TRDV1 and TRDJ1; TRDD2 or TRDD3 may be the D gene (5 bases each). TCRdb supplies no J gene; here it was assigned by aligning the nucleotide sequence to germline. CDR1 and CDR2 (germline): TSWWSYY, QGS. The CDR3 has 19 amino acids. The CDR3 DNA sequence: TGTGCTCTCGGGGAACGGTTCCTGGCGACGGGGACCCACACCGATAAACTCATCTTT. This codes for CALGERFLATGTHTDKLIF.